The 12 T cell receptor beta chains listed next were all sequenced from one sample in a study of CD8 T cells in ankylosing spondylitis (dated by TCRdb to 2016 to 2017). The study at large found these results: A TCR beta motif of 8 or 9 highly homologous amino acid variants appeared characteristic of blood from ankylosing spondylitis patients.

Antigens for these TCRs are unknown. The library was generated by 5' RACE. The sequencer listed for this sample is Illumina HiSeq 2500. TCRdb redid the processing of the public reads, applying fastp at Q25 and MiXCR, and retained in-frame beta chains. Rows merge per CDR3 protein into single entries with the most common DNA and genes. The sample yields about 750,000 distinct CDR3 sequences; around 20% were counted once. The leading ten clones occupy about 20% of the sample. The sample taken for sequencing was blood, either unsorted or a sorted T cell fraction (not recorded which). The receptors stem from a male donor with ankylosing spondylitis.

A few counts support this clonotype. The V gene is TRBV5-6, the J gene TRBJ1-2, with D maybe TRBD1 (5 bases). This CDR3 has 14 residues. CDR1 is SGHDT and CDR2 is YYEEEE in the germline V gene. V dropped 2 bases and J dropped 3 bases, with 11 bases sitting between them. CDR3 sequence reads: CASSFQGGDYGYTF. The CDR3 coding sequence is TGTGCCAGCAGCTTCCAGGGTGGGGACTATGGCTACACCTTC.

Only a few counts were recorded for this clonotype. The V call is TRBV5-1, the J call TRBJ2-3; TRBD1 matches 8 bases. Germline trimming cut 7 bases from V and 4 bases from J; bases unmatched to any gene: 8. The CDR3 has 14 amino acids. Per germline, CDR1 SGHRS and CDR2 YFSETQ. The CDR3 bases are TGCGCCAGCGCCAGGACAGGGTCTTCAGATACGCAGTATTTT. Protein product: CASARTGSSDTQYF.

This clonotype was found a few times. The genes are TRBV7-8 and TRBJ2-6, with D perhaps TRBD2 (5 bases). Trimming stripped 2 bases from V and 6 bases from J, with 11 bases between. The CDR3 sequence is 15 residues long. Germline V gene lookup returns CDR1 SGHVS and CDR2 FQNEAQ. The CDR3 region is CASSLYRGEANVLTF. The CDR3 bases are TGTGCCAGCAGCTTATATCGGGGTGAGGCCAACGTCCTGACTTTC.

This clonotype turned up a few times. The V call is TRBV20-1, the J call TRBJ2-5; D unclear. Per the germline V gene, CDR1 is DFQATT and CDR2 is SNEGSKA (reference sequence). Trimming stripped 5 bases from V and 5 bases from J, with 18 bases between. The CDR3 is 14 residues long. DNA for the CDR3: TGCAGTGCTTCGCAGAGTCGGGCGGCGGAGACCCAGTACTTC. Its protein product is CSASQSRAAETQYF.

This chain connects TRBV4-3 to TRBJ1-5; no clear D. V lost 0 bases, J lost 4 bases, and 10 bases lay in between. The CDR3 extends over 15 amino acids. Germline V gene sequence: CDR1 LGHNA, CDR2 YSLEER. Here the CDR3 DNA reads TGCGCCAGCAGCCAAGATTGGAGGGAGAATCAGCCCCAGCATTTT. It codes for CASSQDWRENQPQHF.

A few counts support this clonotype. This CDR3 is CASSNTYGYTF. The CDR3 nucleotides read TGTGCCAGCAGCAACACCTATGGCTACACCTTC. This rearrangement joins TRBV9 to TRBJ1-2, with D hard to call. V was pared by 4 bases and J by 4 bases, with 5 bases between. In germline, CDR1 is SGDLS, CDR2 YYNGEE. This CDR3 region has 11 residues.

This clonotype was counted at least ten times. The J gene is TRBJ2-2, the V gene TRBV12-3 or TRBV12-4, with D tentatively TRBD1 (5 bases). The CDR3 extends over 14 amino acids. Trimming took 7 bases from V and 2 from J, leaving 11 bases between them. Here the CDR3 DNA reads TGTGCCAGCACCTGGGGCCGTAACACCGGGGAGCTGTTTTTT. It encodes CASTWGRNTGELFF.

J is TRBJ1-1 and V is TRBV7-9; 9 bases are shared with TRBD1. V lost 8 bases to trimming and J lost 4 bases; unmatched junction nucleotides: 14. The CDR3 spans 16 residues. Germline values: CDR1 SEHNR, CDR2 FQNEAQ (reference sequence). The CDR3 reads CASGEVGQGRGTEAFF. Written as DNA, the CDR3 is TGTGCCAGCGGAGAGGTGGGACAGGGAAGGGGCACTGAAGCTTTCTTT.

This clonotype came up a few times. The chain couples TRBV12-3 or TRBV12-4 to TRBJ1-1, with 7 nucleotides matching TRBD1. The CDR3 length is 13 residues. The V segment lost 5 bases and the J segment 1 base; nucleotides outside the gene matches: 1. CDR3 DNA sequence: TGTGCCAGCAGTCACAGGGGGAACACTGAAGCTTTCTTT. This codes for CASSHRGNTEAFF.

This chain connects TRBV5-1 to TRBJ2-3; no definite D call. Germline V gene data show CDR1 as SGHRS and CDR2 as YFSETQ. The CDR3 covers 14 residues. V was trimmed by 4 bases and J by 0 bases, leaving 9 bases between them. CDR3 DNA: TGCGCCAGCAGCCGTCAGGACAGCACAGATACGCAGTATTTT. Amino acids: CASSRQDSTDTQYF. The variable domain in full, with the rest retrieved from reference TRBV5-1 and TRBJ2-3, is KAGVTQTPRYLIKTRGQQVTLSCSPISGHRSVSWYQQTPGQGLQFLFEYFSETQRNKGNFPGRFSGRQFSNSRSEMNVSTLELGDSALYLCASSRQDSTDTQYFGPGTRLTVL.

This sequence joins TRBV20-1 and TRBJ1-1, with 9 bases lining up with TRBD1. V lost 3 bases, J lost 5 bases, and 1 base stayed unmatched. The CDR3 sequence is 12 residues long. Per the germline V gene, CDR1 is DFQATT and CDR2 is SNEGSKA (reference sequence). The CDR3 DNA sequence: TGCAGTGCTAGGGGACAGGGAACTGAAGCTTTCTTT. Its protein product is CSARGQGTEAFF.

This clonotype was counted a single time. V is TRBV18 and J is TRBJ1-2; maybe TRBD1 (6 bases). The germline V and J ends were trimmed by 3 bases and 4 bases, with 18 bases remaining between them. CDR1 is KGHSH and CDR2 is LQKENI in the germline V gene. The CDR3 spans 16 residues. The CDR3 region is CASSPVTGPASYGYTF. The CDR3 nucleotides are TGTGCCAGCTCACCCGTGACAGGCCCCGCGAGCTATGGCTACACCTTC.